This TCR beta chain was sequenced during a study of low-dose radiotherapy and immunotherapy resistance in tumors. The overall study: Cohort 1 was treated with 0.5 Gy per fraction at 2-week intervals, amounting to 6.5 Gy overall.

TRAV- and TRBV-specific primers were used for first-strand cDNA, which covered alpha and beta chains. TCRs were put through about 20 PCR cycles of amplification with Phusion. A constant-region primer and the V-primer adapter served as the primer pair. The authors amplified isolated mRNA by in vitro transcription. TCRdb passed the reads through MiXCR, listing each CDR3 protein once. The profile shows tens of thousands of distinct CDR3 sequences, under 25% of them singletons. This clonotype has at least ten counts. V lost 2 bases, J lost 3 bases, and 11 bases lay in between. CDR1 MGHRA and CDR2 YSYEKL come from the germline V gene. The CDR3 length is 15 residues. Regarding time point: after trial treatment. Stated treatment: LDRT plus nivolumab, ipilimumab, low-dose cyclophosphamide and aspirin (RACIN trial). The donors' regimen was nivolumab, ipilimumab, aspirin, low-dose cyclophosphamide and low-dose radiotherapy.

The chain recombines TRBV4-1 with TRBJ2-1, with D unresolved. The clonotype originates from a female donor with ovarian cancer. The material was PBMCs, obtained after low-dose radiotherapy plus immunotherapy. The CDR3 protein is CASSQTDPRYNEQFF. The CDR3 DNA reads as TGCGCCAGCAGCCAAACAGACCCGCGCTACAATGAGCAGTTCTTC.